The rows below give T cell receptor beta chains drawn from one sample of a study of cytomegalovirus exposure and HLA in healthy donors. Assay used: immunoSEQ multiplex PCR; TCRdb lists only in-frame clones, some missing. This table holds about 240,000 clones, around 76% found once. The specimen was PBMCs. The receptor set was obtained from a middle-aged woman in good health and CMV-seropositive. The CDR3 runs from the conserved cysteine through the conserved F or W. The D gene is left open where the match is weak. Some rows have no size entry. The others give once, few or many, or a class for an expanded clone.

V	length	D	size	J	CDR3	DNA
TRBV5-8	15	TRBD2	NA	TRBJ2-1	CASSLLGGRYNEQFF	TGTGCCAGCAGCTTGTTAGGCGGGAGATACAATGAGCAGTTCTTC
TRBV6-5	15	TRBD1	NA	TRBJ1-2	CASSRGQTGIYGYTF	TGTGCCAGCAGTAGGGGACAGACGGGAATCTATGGCTACACCTTC
TRBV6-6	16	TRBD2	NA	TRBJ2-7	CASSPLAGGAPHEQYF	TGTGCCAGCAGCCCACTAGCGGGGGGTGCCCCCCACGAGCAGTACTTC
TRBV5-4	14	NA	NA	TRBJ1-1	CASTDKRTQAQAFF	TGTGCCAGCACCGACAAGCGGACCCAAGCTCAAGCTTTCTTT
TRBV19	14	TRBD1	NA	TRBJ2-7	CASSIRQGAYEQYF	TGTGCCAGTAGTATAAGGCAGGGGGCCTACGAGCAGTACTTC
TRBV19	19	TRBD1	few	TRBJ1-6	CASSITYRQGASFNSPLHF	TGTGCCAGTAGTATCACCTATCGACAGGGGGCAAGTTTTAATTCACCCCTCCACTTT
TRBV5-1	13	TRBD1	NA	TRBJ1-2	CASSSRQGYGYTF	TGCGCCAGCAGCAGCAGACAGGGCTATGGCTACACCTTC
TRBV5-4	15	NA	NA	TRBJ1-2	CASSLAIQGSYGYTF	TGTGCCAGCAGCTTGGCCATCCAGGGATCCTATGGCTACACCTTC
TRBV9	15	TRBD1	NA	TRBJ1-1	CASSGTGALNTEAFF	TGTGCCAGCAGCGGGACAGGGGCCCTGAACACTGAAGCTTTCTTT
TRBV7-6	17	NA	NA	TRBJ2-1	CASSTPQGLSSYNEQFF	TGTGCCAGCAGCACCCCACAGGGCTTAAGCTCCTACAATGAGCAGTTCTTC
TRBV2	13	NA	NA	TRBJ2-2	CASSRPSVRELFF	TGTGCCAGCAGTCGGCCTAGCGTGCGGGAGCTGTTTTTT
TRBV6-5	15	NA	NA	TRBJ1-1	CASSYSRLMNTEAFF	TGTGCCAGCAGTTACTCGCGGCTAATGAACACTGAAGCTTTCTTT
TRBV7-2	17	TRBD1	NA	TRBJ1-2	CASSPRGQGANNYGYTF	TGTGCCAGCAGCCCGCGTGGGCAGGGGGCGAACAACTATGGCTACACCTTC
TRBV11-1	16	NA	NA	TRBJ2-2	CASRQRTNWVTGELFF	TGTGCCAGCAGGCAAAGGACAAACTGGGTCACCGGGGAGCTGTTTTTT
TRBV5-4	15	NA	NA	TRBJ1-4	CASSLDVATNEKLFF	TGTGCCAGCAGCTTGGATGTAGCAACTAATGAAAAACTGTTTTTT
TRBV5-1	16	NA	NA	TRBJ2-2	CASSLSARPSTGELFF	TGCGCCAGCAGCTTGTCCGCGCGTCCGAGCACCGGGGAGCTGTTTTTT
TRBV30	14	NA	NA	TRBJ1-5	CAWSGGYSNQPQHF	TGTGCCTGGTCGGGGGGCTATAGCAATCAGCCCCAGCATTTT
TRBV5-1	15	TRBD1	once	TRBJ1-4	CASSLQGTLNEKLFF	TGCGCCAGCAGCTTACAGGGGACACTTAATGAAAAACTGTTTTTT
TRBV27	13	NA	NA	TRBJ2-1	CASSLSWGDEQFF	TGTGCCAGCAGTTTATCGTGGGGGGATGAGCAGTTCTTC
TRBV29-1	14	TRBD1	NA	TRBJ2-7	CSVEDGDRGREQYF	TGCAGCGTTGAAGATGGAGACAGGGGGAGAGAGCAGTACTTC
TRBV11-3	16	TRBD2	NA	TRBJ2-1	CASSSLAGVLYNEQFF	TGTGCCAGCAGCTCACTAGCGGGAGTTCTGTACAATGAGCAGTTCTTC
TRBV5-6	16	TRBD2	NA	TRBJ2-1	CASSPLSGGAYNEQFF	TGTGCCAGCAGCCCACTTAGCGGGGGGGCCTACAATGAGCAGTTCTTC
TRBV5-1	17	TRBD2	NA	TRBJ2-1	CASSLRGVNSGRFEQFF	TGCGCCAGCAGCTTGCGAGGGGTGAATAGCGGGAGGTTTGAGCAGTTCTTC
TRBV18	11	NA	once	TRBJ1-2	CASSPSYGYTF	TGTGCCAGCTCACCATCGTATGGCTACACCTTC
TRBV2	14	NA	few	TRBJ1-4	CATKTTTTNEKLFF	TGTGCCACAAAAACGACAACCACTAATGAAAAACTGTTTTTT
TRBV29-1	13	TRBD1	NA	TRBJ2-7	CSVERDRGYEQYF	TGCAGCGTTGAAAGGGACAGGGGCTACGAGCAGTACTTC
TRBV18	14	NA	NA	TRBJ1-1	CASSPEMEGTEAFF	TGTGCCAGCTCACCCGAGATGGAGGGCACTGAAGCTTTCTTT
TRBV9	14	NA	NA	TRBJ2-5	CASSSGTPQETQYF	TGTGCCAGCAGCAGTGGGACTCCTCAAGAGACCCAGTACTTC
TRBV6-6	14	NA	NA	TRBJ1-1	CASTIHRENTEAFF	TGTGCCAGCACCATCCACAGGGAGAACACTGAAGCTTTCTTT
TRBV7-9	15	NA	NA	TRBJ1-2	CASSFGGSSTYGYTF	TGTGCCAGCAGCTTTGGGGGGTCCTCAACGTATGGCTACACCTTC
TRBV5-5	15	NA	NA	TRBJ1-2	CASSLMAGGFYGYTF	TGTGCCAGCAGCTTGATGGCGGGGGGATTCTATGGCTACACCTTC
TRBV6-6	13	NA	NA	TRBJ2-1	CASRQYQGDEQFF	TGTGCCAGCAGGCAGTATCAGGGCGATGAGCAGTTCTTC
TRBV11-3	16	NA	NA	TRBJ2-3	CASSPGIGLSTDTQYF	TGTGCCAGCAGCCCTGGTATAGGACTTAGCACAGATACGCAGTATTTT
TRBV6-1	13	NA	once	TRBJ2-7	CASSEGPIDEQYF	TGTGCCAGCAGTGAAGGGCCAATCGACGAGCAGTACTTC
TRBV7-2	15	NA	NA	TRBJ2-1	CASSSLEAYRNEQFF	TGTGCCAGCAGCTCCCTCGAAGCCTATCGCAATGAGCAGTTCTTC
TRBV28	16	NA	NA	TRBJ1-5	CASSLGSVYSNQPQHF	TGTGCCAGCAGTTTAGGGTCAGTATATAGCAACCAGCCCCAGCATTTT
TRBV10-1	16	TRBD2	NA	TRBJ2-1	CASSEGLAISYNEQFF	TGCGCCAGCAGTGAGGGACTAGCGATTTCCTACAATGAGCAGTTCTTC
TRBV11-3	13	NA	NA	TRBJ2-7	CASSSYLSYEQYF	TGTGCCAGCAGCTCCTATCTCTCCTACGAGCAGTACTTC
TRBV6-4	15	TRBD2	NA	TRBJ2-1	CASSRVAGVANEQFF	TGTGCCAGCTCCCGAGTAGCGGGAGTAGCGAATGAGCAGTTCTTC
TRBV5-4	15	NA	NA	TRBJ1-4	CASSYIQGSNEKLFF	TGTGCCAGCAGCTACATACAGGGCTCAAATGAAAAACTGTTTTTT
TRBV2	15	NA	NA	TRBJ2-7	CASSEAESGSYEQYF	TGTGCCAGCAGTGAAGCGGAGTCGGGGAGTTACGAGCAGTACTTC
TRBV5-5	13	NA	NA	TRBJ2-1	CASSLGTYNEQFF	TGTGCCAGCAGCTTGGGGACTTACAATGAGCAGTTCTTC
TRBV20-1	11	NA	NA	TRBJ1-1	CSATPGGAAFF	TGCAGTGCTACCCCCGGGGGGGCTGCTTTCTTT
TRBV7-9	15	TRBD1	NA	TRBJ1-4	CASSSSRDRDEKLFF	TGTGCCAGCAGCTCGAGCCGGGACAGAGATGAAAAACTGTTTTTT
TRBV10-3	13	TRBD1	NA	TRBJ1-5	CAIRTGAGQPQHF	TGTGCCATCAGGACAGGGGCGGGTCAGCCCCAGCATTTT
TRBV6-6	14	NA	NA	TRBJ2-6	CASRSSAGANVLTF	TGTGCCAGCAGATCTAGTGCTGGGGCCAACGTCCTGACTTTC
TRBV11-2	14	NA	NA	TRBJ2-5	CASSLQGIQETQYF	TGTGCCAGCAGCCTACAGGGTATTCAAGAGACCCAGTACTTC
TRBV6-1	14	NA	once	TRBJ2-4	CASSEGGGQNIQYF	TGTGCCAGCAGTGAAGGGGGCGGTCAAAACATTCAGTACTTC
TRBV18	13	NA	NA	TRBJ1-1	CASSPPITGEAFF	TGTGCCAGCTCACCACCAATAACAGGGGAAGCTTTCTTT
TRBV4-1	16	NA	few	TRBJ1-2	CASSQGVQAVNYGYTF	TGCGCCAGCAGCCAAGGCGTACAGGCGGTTAACTATGGCTACACCTTC
TRBV14	17	NA	NA	TRBJ2-2	CASSQVPLAGVAGELFF	TGTGCCAGCAGCCAAGTCCCCCTAGCTGGGGTGGCCGGGGAGCTGTTTTTT
TRBV27	13	NA	NA	TRBJ2-7	CASSDGTTYEQYF	TGTGCCAGCAGTGATGGGACAACATACGAGCAGTACTTC
TRBV5-4	14	NA	NA	TRBJ1-1	CASSLGGTNTEAFF	TGTGCCAGCAGCTTGGGGGGCACGAACACTGAAGCTTTCTTT
TRBV10-1	15	NA	NA	TRBJ1-1	CASSPFGWTNPRAFF	TGCGCCAGCAGTCCGTTCGGGTGGACAAACCCTCGGGCTTTCTTT
TRBV7-9	14	NA	NA	TRBJ2-7	CASSFGQVPYEQYF	TGTGCCAGCAGCTTTGGGCAGGTCCCCTACGAGCAGTACTTC
TRBV7-9	15	TRBD2	NA	TRBJ2-7	CASSLNSGGDYEQYF	TGTGCCAGCAGCTTAAACAGCGGGGGGGATTACGAGCAGTACTTC
TRBV27	14	TRBD2	NA	TRBJ2-7	CASSPGTSAYEQYF	TGTGCCAGCAGTCCTGGGACTAGCGCCTACGAGCAGTACTTC